The 8 T cell receptor beta chains below were found in one sample sequenced in a study of shared clonotypes between healthy human individuals. TCRdb's copy holds only in-frame clones and misses some; the assay was immunoSEQ multiplex PCR. Among roughly 640,000 clones, over 65% were seen once, and the ten largest hold roughly 1.7%. Sequencing was performed on memory CD4+ T cells sorted from blood. Stated subset: CD45RA-negative fraction. All receptors derive from a woman under 40 in good health.

This clone has more than one count but fewer than ten. The chain has TRBV19 and TRBJ2-2; D gene ambiguous. This CDR3 comprises 15 residues. Trimming removed 5 bases at V and 1 base at J, with 11 bases between. The germline CDR1 and CDR2 sequences are LNHDA and SQIVND (reference sequence). CDR3 residues: CASSPFVENTGELFF. The CDR3 coding sequence is TGTGCCAGTAGTCCCTTTGTTGAGAACACCGGGGAGCTGTTTTTT.

This clone was detected only a few times. V usage is TRBV28 and J usage is TRBJ1-1; possibly TRBD1 for D (5 bases). This CDR3 comprises 13 residues. Trimming removed 7 bases at V and 1 base at J, with 10 bases between. Germline CDR1 MDHEN, CDR2 SYDVKM. CDR3 region: CASTHDRNTEAFF. CDR3 bases: TGTGCCAGCACGCACGACAGGAACACTGAAGCTTTCTTT.

This clone was seen at least ten times. This rearrangement joins TRBV28 to TRBJ2-7, with D perhaps TRBD2 (5 bases). Trimming shortened V by 6 bases and J by 3 bases, and 21 bases separated the two germline ends. CDR3 size: 16 residues. The germline CDR1 and CDR2 sequences are MDHEN and SYDVKM. This CDR3 is CASSPLRKKRVYEQYF. DNA of the CDR3: TGTGCCAGCAGCCCCCTTCGGAAGAAGAGGGTCTACGAGCAGTACTTC.

This chain links TRBV7-8 with TRBJ2-7; D is unresolved. There are 16 residues in the CDR3. V shed 8 bases and J shed 2 bases, with 22 bases lying between them. Germline V gene sequence: CDR1 SGHVS, CDR2 FQNEAQ. CDR3 DNA: TGTGCCAGCGCCGTCATAGGCAGAAAAATTACCTACGAGCAGTACTTC. It yields the protein CASAVIGRKITYEQYF. The whole variable domain, filled in from reference TRBV7-8 and TRBJ2-7, reads GAGVSQSPRYKVAKRGQDVALRCDPISGHVSLFWYQQALGQGPEFLTYFQNEAQLDKSGLPSDRFFAERPEGSVSTLKIQRTQQEDSAVYLCASAVIGRKITYEQYFGPGTRLTVT.

V is TRBV6-6 and J is TRBJ2-2; D uncertain. This CDR3 contains 12 residues. Trimming shortened V by 6 bases and J by 1 base, and 3 bases separated the two germline ends. Germline CDR1 and CDR2: MNHNY and SVGAGI (reference sequence). CDR3 in amino acids: CASRLNTGELFF. DNA of the CDR3: TGTGCCAGCAGACTGAACACCGGGGAGCTGTTTTTT.

This sequence joins TRBV6-1 and TRBJ2-7; a weak D match, TRBD2 (5 bases). Trimming shortened V by 7 bases and J by 0 bases, and 16 bases separated the two germline ends. Germline V gene lookup returns CDR1 MNHNS and CDR2 SASEGT. The CDR3 loop spans 15 amino acids. The CDR3 here is CASTFLLGSSYEQYF. CDR3 coding DNA: TGTGCCAGCACCTTCCTCTTAGGGAGCTCCTACGAGCAGTACTTC.

The chain couples TRBV5-4 to TRBJ2-5; no clear D gene. There are 11 residues in the CDR3. The germline V gene encodes CDR1 SGHNT and CDR2 YYREEE (reference sequence). Trimming cost V 5 bases and J 5 bases, with 7 bases left between them. CDR3: CASSIKETQYF. Written as DNA, the CDR3 is TGTGCCAGCAGTATCAAGGAGACCCAGTACTTC.

The chain recombines TRBV25-1 with TRBJ2-1; the match to TRBD2 covers 7 bases. Trimming removed 2 bases from V and 2 bases from J; junction bases left unmatched: 3. This CDR3 contains 15 residues. Germline-derived CDR1 and CDR2 are MGHDK and SYGVNS. The CDR3 spells CASSEGGRPYNEQFF. CDR3 DNA: TGTGCCAGCAGTGAAGGCGGGAGACCCTACAATGAGCAGTTCTTC.